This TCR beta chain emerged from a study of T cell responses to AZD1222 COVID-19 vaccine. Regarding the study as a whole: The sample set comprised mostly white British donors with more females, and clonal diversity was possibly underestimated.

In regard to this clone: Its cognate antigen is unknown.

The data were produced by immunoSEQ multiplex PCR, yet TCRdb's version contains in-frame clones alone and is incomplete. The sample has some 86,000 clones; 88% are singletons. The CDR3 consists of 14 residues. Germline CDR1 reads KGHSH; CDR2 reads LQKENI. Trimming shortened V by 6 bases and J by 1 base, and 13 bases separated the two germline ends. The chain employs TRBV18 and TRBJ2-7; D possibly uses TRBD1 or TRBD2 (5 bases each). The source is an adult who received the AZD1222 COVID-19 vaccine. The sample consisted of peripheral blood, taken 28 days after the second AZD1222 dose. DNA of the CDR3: TGTGCCAGCTCGGGTCCGGGGCAGTCCTACGAGCAGTACTTC. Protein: CASSGPGQSYEQYF.